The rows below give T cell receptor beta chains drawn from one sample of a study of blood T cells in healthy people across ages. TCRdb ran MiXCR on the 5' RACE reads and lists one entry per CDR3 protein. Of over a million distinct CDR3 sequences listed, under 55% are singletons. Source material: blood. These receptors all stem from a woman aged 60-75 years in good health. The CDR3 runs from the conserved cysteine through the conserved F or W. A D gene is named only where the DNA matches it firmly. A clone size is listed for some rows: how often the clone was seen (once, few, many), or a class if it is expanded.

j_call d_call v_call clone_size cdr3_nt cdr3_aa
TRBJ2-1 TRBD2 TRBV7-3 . TGCGCCAGCAGCGCTGCTAGCGGGAGGTTGAATGAGCAGTTCTTC CASSAASGRLNEQFF
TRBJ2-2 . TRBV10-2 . TGCGCTAGCAGGGCCGGGACATCGGCCGGGGAGCTGTTTTTT CASRAGTSAGELFF
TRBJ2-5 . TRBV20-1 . TGCAGTGTTGAGGCCGGGACACGCAATGAGCAGTACTTC CSVEAGTRNEQYF
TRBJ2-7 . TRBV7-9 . TGTGCCAGCAGCGCAAAGGGATACGAGCAGTACTTC CASSAKGYEQYF
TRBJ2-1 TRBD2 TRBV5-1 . TGCGCCAGCAGCTTGGGAACGGGGGGCTCCTACAATGAGCAGTTCTTC CASSLGTGGSYNEQFF
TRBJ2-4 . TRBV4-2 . TGTGCCAGCAGCCAAGGGTCTAGTCCCAACATTCAGTACTTC CASSQGSSPNIQYF
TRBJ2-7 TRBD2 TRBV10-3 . TGTGCCTCGGGACTAGCGGGAGGCGAGCAGTACTTC CASGLAGGEQYF
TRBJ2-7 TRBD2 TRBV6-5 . TGTGCCAGCAGGTCGACTAGCGGGCGACACTACGAGCAGTACTTC CASRSTSGRHYEQYF
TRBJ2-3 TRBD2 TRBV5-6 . TGTGCCAGCAGCTTATTCCCCGGACTAGCGGGCACAGATACGCAGTATTTT CASSLFPGLAGTDTQYF
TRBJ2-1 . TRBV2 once TGTGCCAGCAGTCTAGCGCGTTACGAGCAGTTCTTC CASSLARYEQFF
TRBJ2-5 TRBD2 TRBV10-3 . TGTGCCATCAAGTGGACTAGCGGGGCCCCCCAAGAGACCCAGTACTTC CAIKWTSGAPQETQYF
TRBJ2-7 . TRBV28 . TGTGCCAGCAGTTTCGGCTACAATGAGCAGTACTTC CASSFGYNEQYF
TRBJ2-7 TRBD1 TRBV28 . TGTGCCAGCAGTTTTCGTTGGCAGGGGGCTTCCTACGAGCAGTACTTC CASSFRWQGASYEQYF
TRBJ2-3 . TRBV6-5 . TGTGCCAGCAGTAAAACAGGGAATCCCACAGATACGCAGTATTTT CASSKTGNPTDTQYF
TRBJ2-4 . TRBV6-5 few TGTGCCAGCAGTCAGGGTAGACAGGCGGTTCGGTACTTC CASSQGRQAVRYF
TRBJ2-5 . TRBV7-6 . TGTGCCAGCAGCTTTGCCGAGACAGAACAAGAGACCCAGTACTTC CASSFAETEQETQYF
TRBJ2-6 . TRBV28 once TGTGCCAGCAGACTACAGGGTTCTGGGGCCAACGTCCTGACTTTC CASRLQGSGANVLTF
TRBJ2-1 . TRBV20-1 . TGCGGTGTCAGCTCGGTGAACACTTACAATGAGCAGTTCTTC CGVSSVNTYNEQFF
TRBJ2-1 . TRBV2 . TGTGCCAGCAGCGCGGCGCTAGTGCTGAATGAGCAGTTCTTC CASSAALVLNEQFF
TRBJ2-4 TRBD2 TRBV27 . TGTGCCAGCAGTTTAGCGGGAGAAGCCCTAGCCAAAAACATTCAGTACTTC CASSLAGEALAKNIQYF
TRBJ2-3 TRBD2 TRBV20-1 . TGCAGTGCTAGACCCCGGACTAGCGGGAGCACAGATACGCAGTATTTT CSARPRTSGSTDTQYF
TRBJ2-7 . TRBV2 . TGTGCCAGCAGGAGGGGTCCGGAATGGGACGAGCAGTACTTC CASRRGPEWDEQYF
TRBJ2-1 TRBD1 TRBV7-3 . TGTGCCAGCAGCTTAGAGACAGGGCGTGATGGGCAGTTCTTC CASSLETGRDGQFF
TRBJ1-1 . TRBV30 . TGTGCCTGTCAAGGGGACACTGAAGCTTTCTTT CACQGDTEAFF
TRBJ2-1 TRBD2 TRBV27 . TGTGCCAGCAGTCTAAGGACTAGCGGTTTATCCTACAATGAGCAGTTCTTC CASSLRTSGLSYNEQFF
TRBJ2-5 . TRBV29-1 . TGCAGCGCTGATGGCGGCACAGAGACCCAGTACTTC CSADGGTETQYF
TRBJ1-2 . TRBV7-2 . TGTGCCAGCAGCGCACATGGCGTCCAAGGGGGCTACACCTTC CASSAHGVQGGYTF
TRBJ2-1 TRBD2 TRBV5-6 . TGTGCCAGCAGCTTGACCCGACTAGCAAAGGAGCAGTTCTTC CASSLTRLAKEQFF
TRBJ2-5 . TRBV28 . TGTGCCAGCAGTTTATACCCCCCCCAGGGTATAGAGACCCAGTACTTC CASSLYPPQGIETQYF
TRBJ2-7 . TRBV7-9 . TGTGCCAGCAGCTTAGCGCGCGGGGGCAGGAATTCCTACGAGCAGTACTTC CASSLARGGRNSYEQYF
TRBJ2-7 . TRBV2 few TGTGCCAGCGCGCCGTCCTACGAGCAGTACTTC CASAPSYEQYF
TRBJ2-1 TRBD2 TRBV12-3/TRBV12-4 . TGTGCCAGCAGCCGGAGGGAGGGACTAGCGACCTACAATGAGCAGTTCTTC CASSRREGLATYNEQFF
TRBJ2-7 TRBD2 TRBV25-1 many TGTGCCAGCAGTGAACGAGCTAGCGGGAGTTACGAGCAGTACTTC CASSERASGSYEQYF
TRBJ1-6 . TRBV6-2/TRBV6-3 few TGTGCCAGCAGGGCCGAGGACATAACTTCACCCCTCCACTTT CASRAEDITSPLHF
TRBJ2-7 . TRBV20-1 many TGCAGTGCTGCCGGACTATGGGACGAGCAGTACTTC CSAAGLWDEQYF
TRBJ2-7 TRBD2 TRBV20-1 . TGCAGTGCTAGAGCCCCGCAGGCTAGCGGGATTTCCGAGCAGTACTTC CSARAPQASGISEQYF
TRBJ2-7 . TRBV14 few TGTGCCAGCAGCCAAGATCCCGCGTCCCACGAGCAGTACTTC CASSQDPASHEQYF
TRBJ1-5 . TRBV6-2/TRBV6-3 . TGTGCCAGCATCTCCTTCCTGGGGGGTCGGGCCAATCAGCCCCAGCATTTT CASISFLGGRANQPQHF
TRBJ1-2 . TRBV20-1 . TGCAGTGCCCCCGGGGGGACAACCTATGGCTACACCTTC CSAPGGTTYGYTF
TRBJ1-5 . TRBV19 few TGTGCCAGTAGTACGATCACAGGTTTACAAAGGCCCCAGCATTTT CASSTITGLQRPQHF
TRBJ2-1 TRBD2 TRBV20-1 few TGCAGTGCTAGAGATCGGGCGGGAGGTTTGCCTGAGCAGTTCTTC CSARDRAGGLPEQFF
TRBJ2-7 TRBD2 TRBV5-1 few TGCGCCAGCAGCGGCCTGGTGACTAGCGGGACGCGCGAGCAGTACTTC CASSGLVTSGTREQYF
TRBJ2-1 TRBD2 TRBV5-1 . TGCGCCAGCAGCTCGGGACTAGCCCAATACAATGAGCAGTTCTTC CASSSGLAQYNEQFF
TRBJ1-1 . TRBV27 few TGTGCCAGCAGGGATCCCGGCACTGAAGCTTTCTTT CASRDPGTEAFF
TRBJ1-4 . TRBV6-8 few TGTGCCAGCAGTTCCATGGGACTTCTCGCAACTAATGAAAAACTGTTTTTT CASSSMGLLATNEKLFF
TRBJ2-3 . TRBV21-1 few TGTGCCAGCAGCAAAGGACCCCTAGCGGGACTTAGCACAGATACGCAGTATTTT CASSKGPLAGLSTDTQYF
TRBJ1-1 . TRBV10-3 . TGTGCCATCAGAGAGATGGGGCAGGGGACTGAAGCTTTCTTT CAIREMGQGTEAFF
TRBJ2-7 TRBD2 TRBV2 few TGTGCCAGCAGTGCAGACGCCGGGAGGAGCGAGCAGTACTTC CASSADAGRSEQYF
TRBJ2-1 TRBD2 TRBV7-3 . TGTGCCAGCAGCTTAGGGCTGCGGGAGCGGGACAATGAGCAGTTCTTC CASSLGLRERDNEQFF
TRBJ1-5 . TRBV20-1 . TGCAGTGCTAGTACACAGCCTGATCAGCCCCAGCATTTT CSASTQPDQPQHF
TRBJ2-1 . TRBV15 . TGTGCCACCAGCAGAGATCGATTTGGTCAGCGGGTAAACAATGAGCAGTTCTTC CATSRDRFGQRVNNEQFF
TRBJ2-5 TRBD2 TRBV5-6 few TGTGCCAGCAGCGGGAGTCTAGCGGGAGGACGGGATGGGGAGACCCAGTACTTC CASSGSLAGGRDGETQYF
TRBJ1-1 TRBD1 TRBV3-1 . TGTGCCAGCAGCCCAGGGGGGCGGATGGCTTTCTTT CASSPGGRMAFF
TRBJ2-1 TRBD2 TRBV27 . TGTGCCAGCAGTCTGACTAGCGGCACGGGGGGTTGGCAGTTCTTC CASSLTSGTGGWQFF